This entry lists 7 T cell receptor beta chains sequenced from one sample in a study of T-cell memory formation after mild COVID-19. MiXCR was run by TCRdb on the 5' RACE reads, yielding one entry per CDR3 protein. The table has 390,000 or so distinct CDR3 sequences, 16% seen once. The sample comprised PBMCs or a T cell subset sorted from them (not recorded which). Receptors originate from a man between 18 and 35 years old who had mild COVID-19 (a few samples of this study predate the infection). Cell type and time point are not known.

This clonotype was counted between two and nine times. V usage is TRBV7-2 and J usage is TRBJ1-4, with D unresolved. The CDR3 covers 16 residues. Trimming took off 4 bases at V and 1 base at J, with 13 bases between the two ends. Germline loops: CDR1 SGHTA, CDR2 FQGNSA. CDR3 DNA sequence: TGTGCCAGCAGCTGGAGGGAGATGGGAACTAATGAAAAACTGTTTTTT. Protein: CASSWREMGTNEKLFF.

The J gene is TRBJ2-5, the V gene TRBV9, with a possible D match to TRBD1 (8 bases). Trimming removed 0 bases at V and 4 bases at J, with 13 bases between. Germline lookup yields CDR1 SGDLS and CDR2 YYNGEE. The CDR3 has 15 residues. The chain's CDR3 is CASSVGTGRGETQYF. The CDR3 bases are TGTGCCAGCAGCGTAGGGACAGGGAGGGGAGAGACCCAGTACTTC.

The gene calls are TRBV7-8 and TRBJ2-7, with D tentatively TRBD1 or TRBD2 (5 bases each). The CDR3 extends over 18 amino acids. Germline V gene data show CDR1 as SGHVS and CDR2 as FQNEAQ. Deletions cut 5 bases from V and 0 bases from J, with 23 bases between. CDR3 protein: CASSEGRLPSLLSYEQYF. The CDR3 DNA is TGTGCCAGCAGCGAGGGACGGCTTCCCTCTTTACTCTCCTACGAGCAGTACTTC.

This clonotype was picked up a small number of times. This rearrangement joins TRBV7-9 to TRBJ1-1; perhaps TRBD1 as D (5 bases). V was pared by 4 bases and J by 0 bases, with 9 bases between. CDR1 and CDR2 (germline): SEHNR, FQNEAQ (reference sequence). The CDR3 totals 14 residues. The CDR3 spells CASSYWGMNTEAFF. The CDR3 DNA reads TGTGCCAGCAGCTACTGGGGCATGAACACTGAAGCTTTCTTT.

This clonotype was picked up a small number of times. The V and J genes are TRBV25-1 and TRBJ2-1; D uncertain. Germline lookup yields CDR1 MGHDK and CDR2 SYGVNS. The CDR3 has 14 residues. Trimming removed 3 bases from V and 0 bases from J, with 6 bases in between. The CDR3 sequence: CASSDMSSYNEQFF. The CDR3 DNA is TGTGCCAGCAGTGATATGAGCTCCTACAATGAGCAGTTCTTC.

This clonotype occurred a few times. This rearrangement joins TRBV5-1 to TRBJ2-1, with D uncertain. V was shortened by 0 bases and J by 8 bases, with 6 bases between the two germline ends. CDR3 length: 12 amino acids. The germline gives CDR1 SGHRS, CDR2 YFSETQ. The CDR3 here is CASSLAIDEQFF. CDR3 bases: TGCGCCAGCAGCTTGGCCATAGATGAGCAGTTCTTC.

The chain combines TRBV7-2 with TRBJ2-7; 8 bases are a match to TRBD2. The CDR3 is made up of 16 amino acids. V lost 1 base, J lost 6 bases, and 11 bases stayed unmatched. Germline values: CDR1 SGHTA, CDR2 FQGNSA. The CDR3, as DNA: TGTGCCAGCAGCTTAGTATCCGTTACGACTAGCGTCGAGCAGTACTTC. This codes for CASSLVSVTTSVEQYF.